The present entry profiles one T cell receptor (beta chain) with its context. Its matching antigen is unknown. Researchers used 5'RACE with constant-segment primers to make TCR alpha and TCR beta cDNA libraries that carry sample barcodes and UMIs. TCRdb redid the calling of the 5' RACE reads with MiXCR, one entry per CDR3 protein. The top ten hold 2.1% of the sample, which has almost 250,000 distinct CDR3 sequences, 15% to 19% seen once. This sample is drawn from a study of T-cell memory formation after mild COVID-19. Findings and limits, study-wide: CD4/CD8 balance held among clones contracting day 15 to 85, and later expanders leaned CD4+. Memory cells collected pre-infection included some clones that later responded, suggesting cross-reactive memory joined.

The CDR3 runs to 17 residues. V shed 3 bases and J 0 bases; nucleotides not matched to a gene: 8. From germline, CDR1 is MNHEY and CDR2 SVGAGI. Material: PBMCs or a T cell subset sorted from them (not recorded which). This sequence joins TRBV6-5 and TRBJ1-3, with 7 bases fitting TRBD1. The source of this sequence is an adult woman who had mild COVID-19 (a few samples of this study predate the infection). Cell type and time point are not known. The DNA for the CDR3 is TGTGCCAGCAGTTATGGACAGGCCTATAGCTCTGGAAACACCATATATTTT. Protein product: CASSYGQAYSSGNTIYF.